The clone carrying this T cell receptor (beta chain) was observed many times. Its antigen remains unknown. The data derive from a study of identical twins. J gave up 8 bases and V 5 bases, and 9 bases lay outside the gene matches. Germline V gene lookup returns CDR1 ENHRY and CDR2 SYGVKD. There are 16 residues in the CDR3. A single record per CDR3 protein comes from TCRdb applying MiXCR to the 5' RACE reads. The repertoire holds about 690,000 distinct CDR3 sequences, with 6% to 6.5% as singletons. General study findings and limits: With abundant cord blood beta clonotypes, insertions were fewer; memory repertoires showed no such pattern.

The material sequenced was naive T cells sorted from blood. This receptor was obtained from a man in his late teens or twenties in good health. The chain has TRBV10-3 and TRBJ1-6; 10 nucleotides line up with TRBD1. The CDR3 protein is CAISQLPGTGDSPLHF. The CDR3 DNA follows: TGTGCCATCAGTCAGCTGCCCGGGACAGGGGATTCACCCCTCCACTTT.